What follows is one T cell receptor beta chain and its context. The data derive from a study of blood T cell repertoires in COVID-19. Data came from immunoSEQ multiplex PCR; TCRdb stores just in-frame clones and leaves some out. The sample holds about 120,000 clones; more than 70% are singletons and the top ten take over 9%. Germline trimming cut 4 bases from V and 1 base from J; bases unmatched to any gene: 3. Germline V gene data show CDR1 as MDHEN and CDR2 as SYDVKM. This CDR3 is 14 amino acids long. The receptor was isolated from a man over 45 with acute or convalescent COVID-19. V gene TRBV28 combines with J gene TRBJ1-1, with TRBD1 identical over 7 bases. The sample was peripheral blood. CDR3 sequence reads: CASSSGQPNTEAFF. The CDR3 coding sequence is TGTGCCAGCAGTTCGGGACAGCCGAACACTGAAGCTTTCTTT. The full variable domain, rest sourced from reference TRBV28 and TRBJ1-1, is DVKVTQSSRYLVKRTGEKVFLECVQDMDHENMFWYRQDPGLGLRLIYFSYDVKMKEKGDIPEGYSVSREKKERFSLILESASTNQTSMYLCASSSGQPNTEAFFGQGTRLTVV.